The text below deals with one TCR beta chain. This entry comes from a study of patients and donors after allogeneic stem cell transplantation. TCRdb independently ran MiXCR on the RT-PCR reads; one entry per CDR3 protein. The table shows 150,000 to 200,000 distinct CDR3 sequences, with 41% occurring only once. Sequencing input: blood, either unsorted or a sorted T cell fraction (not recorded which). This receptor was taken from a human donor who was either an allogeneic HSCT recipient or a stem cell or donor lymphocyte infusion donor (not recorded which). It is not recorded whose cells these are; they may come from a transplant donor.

This CDR3 reads CASSLRSNTEAFF. CDR3 nucleotide sequence: TGTGCCAGCAGCCTTAGGTCAAACACTGAAGCTTTCTTT. This chain joins TRBV7-8 and TRBJ1-1; D gene uncertain. From germline, CDR1 is SGHVS and CDR2 FQNEAQ. Trimming took 5 bases from V and 2 from J, leaving 9 bases between them. The length of the CDR3 is 13 residues.